This paragraph reports one T cell receptor (beta chain). What it binds is unknown. With random hexamers, reverse transcription was performed on about 0.5 to 1 ug of RNA. Amplification of TCR beta CDR3 across 54 Vbeta and 13 Jbeta was performed with immunoSEQ multiplex PCR. TCRdb recomputed calls from the immunoSEQ multiplex PCR reads with MiXCR, one row per CDR3 protein. The sample has about 250,000 distinct CDR3 sequences; roughly 95% are singletons. The T cells that were sequenced for TCR beta were CD8+ and CD4+ cells from blood. Negative isolation yielded the CD8+ and CD4+ T cells, while FACS enriched the TEMRA cells. The data belong to a study of CD8 T cells in Susac syndrome. Study observations and caveats: The relatively small number of individuals in the TCR sequencing and HLA analysis was acknowledged by the study.

V was shortened by 3 bases and J by 3 bases, with 11 bases between the two germline ends. The CDR3 contains 14 residues. Germline lookup yields CDR1 LGHDT and CDR2 YNNKEL (reference sequence). Sequencing was carried out using CD4+ T cells from PBMCs. This receptor was identified in a human donor with multiple sclerosis. The genes are TRBV3-1 and TRBJ1-1, with D unclear. This CDR3 reads CASSHEGRYTEAFF. DNA for the CDR3: TGTGCCAGCAGCCACGAGGGTAGGTACACTGAAGCTTTCTTT.